Listed below are T cell receptor beta chains from one sample, sequenced in a study of CD8+CD57+ T cells in acquired aplastic anemia. A single record per CDR3 protein comes from TCRdb applying MiXCR to the reads. In the table there are some 190,000 distinct CDR3 sequences, about 47% of which are singletons. The sample comprised sorted CD4+, CD8+, or CD8+CD57+ T cells (not recorded which) from PBMCs. The receptors stem from a human donor in good health. The CDR3 runs from the conserved cysteine through the conserved F or W. A D gene is named only where the DNA matches it firmly. Rows may omit the clone size; those that give it use once, few, many or a size class.

J | D | size | V | DNA | CDR3
TRBJ2-5 | NA | few | TRBV15 | TGTGCCACCAGCAGAGCCTGGGGGGTAGGGGAGACCCAGTACTTC | CATSRAWGVGETQYF
TRBJ2-7 | TRBD2 | many | TRBV20-1 | TGCAGTGCTAGCTCAATGGGAACTAGCGGGAGTTATGAGCAGTACTTC | CSASSMGTSGSYEQYF
TRBJ1-2 | NA | once | TRBV2 | TGTGCCAGTGAGACGGTCCAGGGGGGCTACACCTTC | CASETVQGGYTF
TRBJ1-2 | TRBD1 | NA | TRBV9 | TGTGCCAGCAGCTTAAGCCGGGACAGGGTAGGGGATGGCTACACCTTC | CASSLSRDRVGDGYTF
TRBJ2-7 | NA | many | TRBV4-1 | TGCGCCAGCAGCCAACTAATCGCGGTCTACGAGCAGTACTTC | CASSQLIAVYEQYF
TRBJ2-3 | TRBD2 | NA | TRBV24-1 | TGTGCCACCAGTGGGCTAGCGGGAGGGTCAGATACGCAGTATTTT | CATSGLAGGSDTQYF
TRBJ2-1 | NA | many | TRBV7-9 | TGTGCCAGCAGCCCCAGGGTGGGGCGGAGCTCCTACAATGAGCAGTTCTTC | CASSPRVGRSSYNEQFF
TRBJ2-7 | NA | NA | TRBV11-2 | TGTGCCAGCAGCTTAGGTCGGGCACTCACGGCGGAGGAGCAGTACTTC | CASSLGRALTAEEQYF
TRBJ2-7 | NA | few | TRBV20-1 | TGCAGTGCAAATACCCGGATTGTAGCGGAGTCCTACGAGCAGTACTTC | CSANTRIVAESYEQYF
TRBJ2-7 | TRBD2 | NA | TRBV20-1 | TGCAGTGCTAGTGGTTTGACCTTTTCGGGAGGTGGAGAGCAGTACTTC | CSASGLTFSGGGEQYF
TRBJ1-2 | NA | NA | TRBV7-2 | TGTGCCAGCAGCCCTACAAGGGACGGCTATGGCTACACCTTC | CASSPTRDGYGYTF
TRBJ1-2 | NA | few | TRBV7-8 | TGTGCCAGCAGTTCGAGGACAGTCTACTCCTATGGCTACACCTTC | CASSSRTVYSYGYTF
TRBJ2-2 | NA | NA | TRBV10-3 | TGTGCCATCAGCACGGAGAACACCGGGGAGCTGTTTTTT | CAISTENTGELFF
TRBJ1-5 | TRBD1 | NA | TRBV25-1 | TGTGCCAGCAGCCAACGAACAGGGGGGGGTCAGCCCCAGCATTTT | CASSQRTGGGQPQHF
TRBJ2-7 | NA | NA | TRBV29-1 | TGCAGCGTAGGTGGGCGAGGGCCGACCTACGAGCAGTACTTC | CSVGGRGPTYEQYF
TRBJ1-2 | NA | few | TRBV2 | TGTGCCAGCATGATGGTTAGCGTAGGGATACTCTTC | CASMMVSVGILF
TRBJ2-7 | TRBD1 | few | TRBV5-1 | TGCGCCAGCAGCCCAAGACAGGGTGGGAACGAGCAGTACTTC | CASSPRQGGNEQYF
TRBJ2-7 | NA | once | TRBV29-1 | TGCAGCGCTACTGACCAGGGGAGCTCCTACGAGCAGTACTTC | CSATDQGSSYEQYF
TRBJ2-2 | TRBD2 | many | TRBV9 | TGTGCCAGCAGCTTAAGAGCGGGAGGGCCTTCTCAGAACACCGGGGAGCTGTTTTTT | CASSLRAGGPSQNTGELFF
TRBJ2-5 | NA | many | TRBV10-2 | TGCGCCAGCAGTGAGTCGGGTGAGACCCAGTACTTC | CASSESGETQYF
TRBJ2-5 | TRBD1 | NA | TRBV7-8 | TGTGCCAGTAGTATCAGGGGGACGGTAGAGACCCAGTACTTC | CASSIRGTVETQYF
TRBJ2-7 | NA | many | TRBV7-2 | TGTGCCAGCAGCTCGGCGACAGGCCTCTACGAGCAGTACTTC | CASSSATGLYEQYF
TRBJ2-2 | NA | NA | TRBV4-3 | TGCGCCAGCAGCCAAGAGCGGAGGGGTTCGGGGGAGCTGTTTTTT | CASSQERRGSGELFF
TRBJ2-5 | NA | many | TRBV5-4 | TGTGCCAGCAGAAAAGACAGGTCTGGGGTGGACCAAGAGACCCAGTACTTC | CASRKDRSGVDQETQYF
TRBJ2-7 | NA | many | TRBV7-2 | TGTGCCAGCAACCCAAGGTCGGGGGCGTTCCACGAGCAGTACTTC | CASNPRSGAFHEQYF
TRBJ1-5 | NA | few | TRBV27 | TGTGCCAGCAGTTTAGCTGGGTTTCAGCCCCAGCATTTT | CASSLAGFQPQHF
TRBJ2-5 | TRBD1 | NA | TRBV15 | TGTGCCACCAGCACTATTGCGACAGGGGTGAAGACCCAGTACTTC | CATSTIATGVKTQYF
TRBJ2-7 | NA | many | TRBV12-3/TRBV12-4 | TGTGCCAGCAGACCGGAGGGGGGCCAAGCCCACGAGCAGTACTTC | CASRPEGGQAHEQYF
TRBJ2-3 | NA | NA | TRBV5-6 | TGTGCCAACAGCTTGGTCCTAGACAGGGAGGAAGATACGCAGTATTTT | CANSLVLDREEDTQYF
TRBJ2-2 | TRBD1 | NA | TRBV7-3 | TGTGCCAGCAGCTACAGGGGGAGGAACACCGGGGAGCTGTTTTTT | CASSYRGRNTGELFF
TRBJ1-2 | TRBD1 | many | TRBV11-2 | TGTGCCAGCAGCCGGACAGGGGGAAACTATGGCTACACCTTC | CASSRTGGNYGYTF
TRBJ1-2 | TRBD1 | many | TRBV2 | TGTGCCAGCAGTCCAGGGACAGAGTATGGCTACACCTTC | CASSPGTEYGYTF
TRBJ1-5 | NA | NA | TRBV6-2/TRBV6-3 | TGTGCCAGCAGTTACGGGGTCCAGTGGGGGCAAAATCAGCCCCAGCATTTT | CASSYGVQWGQNQPQHF
TRBJ2-1 | TRBD2 | many | TRBV7-9 | TGTGCCAGCAGCTTAGTTCTCGTTAGCGGGCCCGAGCAGTTCTTC | CASSLVLVSGPEQFF
TRBJ2-5 | TRBD2 | NA | TRBV11-1 | TGTGCCAGCAGCTTAGGGCTCCTAGCGGAGGGACAAGAGACCCAGTACTTC | CASSLGLLAEGQETQYF
TRBJ2-5 | NA | many | TRBV6-1 | TGTGCCAGCACCGACGCCAGGGCCGGACAGACCCAGTACTTC | CASTDARAGQTQYF
TRBJ1-4 | NA | few | TRBV5-1 | TGCGCCAGCAGCTTGGGGGGCTGGTCGGGTGAGGAAAAACTGTTTTTT | CASSLGGWSGEEKLFF
TRBJ2-1 | TRBD1 | many | TRBV20-1 | TGCAGTGCTAGAGAAGGGACAGGGTACAATGAGCAGTTCTTC | CSAREGTGYNEQFF
TRBJ2-7 | TRBD2 | NA | TRBV10-1 | TGCGCCAGCAGTGCGGGACTAGCGGAACGAGGCTACGAGCAGTACTTC | CASSAGLAERGYEQYF
TRBJ2-5 | NA | many | TRBV19 | TGTGCCAGTAGTATCGGGACCGGCCGGGAGACCCAGTACTTC | CASSIGTGRETQYF
TRBJ2-1 | NA | NA | TRBV7-7 | TGTGCCAGCGGTACAGGTCTCAATGAGCAGTTCTTC | CASGTGLNEQFF
TRBJ2-3 | NA | NA | TRBV6-5 | TGTGCCAGCAGTTACTCAGCGAGCACAGATACGCAGTATTTT | CASSYSASTDTQYF
TRBJ2-3 | NA | many | TRBV29-1 | TGCAGCGTTGAAGATCGGACGGGCTCTAGCACAGATACGCAGTATTTT | CSVEDRTGSSTDTQYF
TRBJ1-2 | NA | few | TRBV3-1 | TGTGCCAGCAGCCAAGTGTTCCGGGGTAACTATGGCTACACCTTC | CASSQVFRGNYGYTF